The 15 T cell receptor beta chains below all came from one sample that was sequenced in a study of human T cells and chemical hapten exposure. Noted time point: pre-sensitization, week 0. Treatment denoted: therapeutic diphenylcyclopropenone sensitization with weekly scalp DPC. In TCRdb, the RACE reads were re-called with MiXCR into one record per CDR3 protein. The repertoire holds tens of thousands of distinct CDR3 sequences, with under 15% as singletons. Source: whole blood, taken in connection with sensitization to the hapten diphenylcyclopropenone (DPC). These receptor sequences come from a woman aged 25 to 39 with alopecia areata. Some clones in this sample may be carry-over from other donors' samples.

This clonotype was counted only a few times. V and J are TRBV6-2 or TRBV6-3 and TRBJ2-7; unclear D gene. Germline values: CDR1 MNHEY, CDR2 SVGEGT. The CDR3 contains 12 residues. Between the trimmed V and J ends, which lost 5 bases and 0 bases, there was a span of 5 bases. CDR3 residues: CASSTLSYEQYF. CDR3 in DNA: TGTGCCAGCAGTACCCTCTCCTACGAGCAGTACTTC.

This clonotype was seen ten or more times. The V call is TRBV12-3 or TRBV12-4, the J call TRBJ1-1; no reliable D call. V was pared by 7 bases and J by 5 bases, with 11 bases between. There are 12 residues in the CDR3. CDR3 sequence: CASTPSGTEAFF. The CDR3 bases are TGTGCCAGCACCCCGTCGGGGACTGAAGCTTTCTTT.

The V and J genes are TRBV27 and TRBJ2-3; D might be TRBD2 (7 bases). The CDR3 consists of 16 residues. The germline V gene encodes CDR1 MNHEY and CDR2 SMNVEV (reference sequence). V was trimmed by 9 bases and J by 5 bases, leaving 24 bases between them. CDR3 coding DNA: TGTGCCAGTACCCCGCGTATAGGGGGGAGGGGAGATACGCAGTATTTT. This codes for CASTPRIGGRGDTQYF.

This clonotype was counted at least ten times. The chain joins TRBV18 to TRBJ1-1, with a possible D match to TRBD1 (5 bases). This CDR3 has 16 amino acids. V was clipped by 1 base and J by 2 bases, with 14 bases between them. Germline CDR1 is KGHSH and CDR2 is LQKENI. The CDR3 loop is CASSPLGPGGNTEAFF. CDR3 nucleotide sequence: TGTGCCAGCTCACCACTTGGCCCGGGGGGTAACACTGAAGCTTTCTTT.

This clonotype has ten or more counts. This sequence joins TRBV6-6 and TRBJ2-2; D gene uncertain. Trimming removed 4 bases from V and 4 bases from J, with 7 bases in between. Germline lookup yields CDR1 MNHNY and CDR2 SVGAGI (reference sequence). The CDR3 is 13 amino acids. The CDR3 loop reads CASSFSLTGELFF. In nucleotides, the CDR3 is TGTGCCAGCAGTTTTAGTCTCACCGGGGAGCTGTTTTTT.

V and J are TRBV27 and TRBJ2-1; possibly TRBD2 for D (6 bases). V lost 5 bases and J 7 bases, leaving 15 bases between the germline ends. Per the germline V gene, CDR1 is MNHEY and CDR2 is SMNVEV (reference sequence). This CDR3 region has 14 residues. CDR3 residues: CASSPHSGGNEQFF. CDR3 in DNA: TGTGCCAGCAGTCCCCACAGTGGGGGGAATGAGCAGTTCTTC.

This clonotype is judged medium-sized (0.01 to 0.1%). This chain links TRBV29-1 with TRBJ1-1, with TRBD1 matching 9 bases. This CDR3 has 14 residues. CDR1 is SQVTM and CDR2 is ANQGSEA in the germline V gene. Trimming at V came to 6 bases and at J to 2 bases, leaving 7 bases not matched to a gene. CDR3 amino acids: CSVGMTGGNTEAFF. CDR3 sequence (DNA): TGCAGCGTGGGGATGACAGGGGGAAACACTGAAGCTTTCTTT.

This clonotype was counted ten times or more. The chain carries TRBV6-5 and TRBJ1-3; D perhaps matches TRBD1 (6 bases). Germline V gene data show CDR1 as MNHEY and CDR2 as SVGAGI. The CDR3 runs 16 residues. V lost 0 bases and J lost 4, with 13 bases in between. DNA of the CDR3: TGTGCCAGCAGTTACTCTTTTCCTGGGGGCGGAAACACCATATATTTT. Protein product: CASSYSFPGGGNTIYF.

This clonotype has a count of ten or more. The chain joins TRBV5-6 to TRBJ1-2; 8 nucleotides match TRBD1. CDR1 and CDR2 (germline): SGHDT, YYEEEE. The CDR3 length is 14 residues. V lost 5 bases to trimming and J lost 7 bases; unmatched junction nucleotides: 10. The CDR3 loop is CASSYGQGGFGYTF. The CDR3 DNA reads as TGTGCCAGCAGTTATGGACAGGGCGGTTTTGGCTACACCTTC. Using reference TRBV5-6 and TRBJ1-2 for the parts outside the CDR3, the full variable domain is DAGVTQSPTHLIKTRGQQVTLRCSPKSGHDTVSWYQQALGQGPQFIFQYYEEEERQRGNFPDRFSGHQFPNYSSELNVNALLLGDSALYLCASSYGQGGFGYTFGSGTRLTVV.

For this clonotype: Since a much larger clone is just one base distant, this may be a read error. This CDR3 is CVSSFKRQGWEKLFF. CDR3 coding DNA: TGTGTCAGCAGTTTCAAAAGACAGGGTTGGGAAAAACTGTTTTTT. The chain is built from TRBV28 and TRBJ1-4; 7 bases are a match to TRBD1. Germline V CDR1 and CDR2: MDHEN, SYDVKM. The CDR3 loop spans 15 amino acids.

This clonotype was recorded at least ten times. The chain is built from TRBV29-1 and TRBJ1-1, with no clear D. V gave up 4 bases and J gave up 5 bases, with 5 bases separating them. The CDR3 sequence is 10 residues long. Germline V gene lookup returns CDR1 SQVTM and CDR2 ANQGSEA. The CDR3, as DNA: TGCAGCGTTGGCACGACTGAAGCTTTCTTT. It is translated as CSVGTTEAFF.

This chain joins TRBV20-1 and TRBJ2-3; 8 bases align to TRBD1. Trimming took 6 bases from V and 6 from J; bases not matched to a gene: 8. This CDR3 is 13 amino acids long. The germline gives CDR1 DFQATT, CDR2 SNEGSKA (reference sequence). The CDR3 nucleotides are TGCAGTGCCCCTAACAGGGGGTCCGATACGCAGTATTTT. It encodes CSAPNRGSDTQYF.

This clonotype was counted at least ten times. J is TRBJ1-2 and V is TRBV9, with D maybe TRBD1 (6 bases). CDR1 is SGDLS, CDR2 YYNGEE, per germline. Trimming shortened V by 4 bases and J by 4 bases, and 17 bases separated the two germline ends. The CDR3 extends over 15 amino acids. The CDR3 loop reads CASSPRGEGSYGYTF. In DNA form, the CDR3 reads TGTGCCAGCAGCCCGAGGGGGGAAGGGAGCTATGGCTACACCTTC.

The CDR3 region is CASSSPGWGTEAFF. CDR3 coding DNA: TGTGCCAGCAGTTCTCCAGGGTGGGGCACTGAAGCTTTCTTT. The rearrangement joins TRBV6-5 to TRBJ1-1, with a weak D call TRBD1 (5 bases). V lost 4 bases to trimming and J lost 4 bases, with 13 bases between them. The CDR3 has 14 residues. Germline values: CDR1 MNHEY, CDR2 SVGAGI.

Concerning this clonotype itself: A much more abundant neighbour one base away suggests this may be a read error. The chain links TRBV28 to TRBJ2-7, with D unclear. The CDR3 consists of 15 residues. Germline V gene sequence: CDR1 MDHEN, CDR2 SYDVKM. The CDR3 is CASSLPPGGNYGQYF. The CDR3 nucleotides are TGTGCCAGCAGTTTACCCCCCGGCGGTAACTACGGGCAGTACTTC.